The 18 T cell receptor beta chains in this list originate from one sample, sequenced in a study of cytomegalovirus exposure and HLA in healthy donors. A multiplex PCR was run with 60 Vbeta primers and 13 Jbeta primers. Libraries were prepared by immunoSEQ multiplex PCR; TCRdb keeps only in-frame clonotypes and omits some of them. Of over 85,000 clones listed, around 85% are singletons. Material: PBMCs. All receptors come from a man aged 40-49 years in good health and CMV-seropositive.

This clone was counted once. This chain uses TRBV21-1 with TRBJ2-3; the table calls TRBD2, which could not be checked here. TRBV21-1 is noted as a pseudogene. The CDR3 runs 19 residues. The CDR3 sequence: CASSKSRTSGRRGVDTQYF. CDR3 nucleotide sequence: TGTGCCAGCAGCAAGAGTAGGACTAGCGGGAGACGGGGGGTAGATACGCAGTATTTT.

The chain links TRBV25-1 to TRBJ2-7, with a tentative D call TRBD2 (6 bases). The CDR3 is made up of 12 amino acids. V lost 10 bases to trimming and J lost 2 bases, with 12 bases between them. Per germline, CDR1 MGHDK and CDR2 SYGVNS. In DNA form, the CDR3 reads TGTGCCATAGGAGGGTTGGCCTACGAGCAGTACTTC. Protein product: CAIGGLAYEQYF.

This clone was observed a single time. Relative to the germline gene, one junction end is altered; a read error may explain this. The J gene is TRBJ2-2, the V gene TRBV5-1, with 7 bases identical to TRBD1. The CDR3 sequence is 14 residues long. Germline-derived CDR1 and CDR2 are SGHRS and YFSETQ. The CDR3 DNA reads TGCGCCAGCAGCTCCGACAGGGCGACCGCGGAGCTGTTTTTT. Translation gives CASSSDRATAELFF.

CDR3 protein: CASSPTGEGNTEAFF. CDR3 coding DNA: TGTGCCAGCAGCCCCACGGGGGAGGGGAACACTGAAGCTTTCTTT. This chain connects TRBV7-9 to TRBJ1-1; D is possibly TRBD1 (5 bases). Germline lookup yields CDR1 SEHNR and CDR2 FQNEAQ (reference sequence). The CDR3 spans 15 residues. Trimming cost V 5 bases and J 1 base, with 14 bases left between them.

This clone was counted between two and nine times. The chain combines TRBV29-1 with TRBJ2-7; 10 bases fit TRBD1. Looked up from germline, CDR1 is SQVTM and CDR2 is ANQGSEA. This CDR3 contains 13 residues. V shed 4 bases and J 2 bases; nucleotides not matched to a gene: 2. CDR3: CSVGGTGAYEQYF. CDR3 DNA: TGCAGCGTTGGTGGGACAGGGGCCTACGAGCAGTACTTC.

The chain uses TRBV5-6 and TRBJ2-2; a weak D match, TRBD2 (6 bases). The length of the CDR3 is 16 residues. Germline V gene lookup returns CDR1 SGHDT and CDR2 YYEEEE. Trimming cost V 1 base and J 1 base, with 11 bases left between them. CDR3 residues: CASSLLIAENTGELFF. The CDR3 DNA reads as TGTGCCAGCAGCTTGTTAATAGCGGAGAACACCGGGGAGCTGTTTTTT.

This clone was counted between two and nine times. The rearrangement joins TRBV7-9 to TRBJ1-4; D remains ambiguous. The CDR3 extends over 17 amino acids. The V gene lost 2 bases and the J gene lost 2 bases, with 15 bases spanning the gap. Germline-derived CDR1 and CDR2 are SEHNR and FQNEAQ (reference sequence). This CDR3 is CASSLPPSHATNEKLFF. CDR3 DNA sequence: TGTGCCAGCAGCTTACCCCCGAGCCATGCGACTAATGAAAAACTGTTTTTT.

The V gene is TRBV9, the J gene TRBJ2-7; 7 bases agree with TRBD1. Germline V gene lookup returns CDR1 SGDLS and CDR2 YYNGEE. The CDR3 covers 15 residues. Trimming cost V 3 bases and J 3 bases; bases outside gene matches: 9. DNA for the CDR3: TGTGCCAGCAGCGCCAGAGGACAGGCTGGCTACGAGCAGTACTTC. Translation gives CASSARGQAGYEQYF.

The V gene is TRBV7-2, the J gene TRBJ2-3, with D tentatively TRBD1 (5 bases). Trimming pared 0 bases from V and 5 bases from J, leaving 12 bases between. CDR3 length: 15 amino acids. The germline gives CDR1 SGHTA, CDR2 FQGNSA. CDR3: CASSLAGGALDTQYF. The CDR3 nucleotides read TGTGCCAGCAGCTTAGCTGGTGGGGCATTAGATACGCAGTATTTT.

The chain joins TRBV30 to TRBJ1-5; 9 bases line up with TRBD1. The V gene's germline CDR1 is GTSNPN and CDR2 SVGIG (reference sequence). CDR3 size: 15 residues. The junction had 6 bases not matched to a gene; V was cut back by 1 base and J by 5 bases. The CDR3 nucleotides read TGTGCCTGGAGTGGGGCGGGACAGGGCTATCAGCCCCAGCATTTT. Its protein is CAWSGAGQGYQPQHF.

The V and J genes are TRBV5-4 and TRBJ2-1; D may be TRBD2 (5 bases). With 1 base removed from V and 2 bases from J, the gap between germline ends came to 10 bases. Germline loops: CDR1 SGHNT, CDR2 YYREEE (reference sequence). The CDR3 is made up of 15 amino acids. The CDR3 sequence is CASSLRTPPYNEQFF. DNA of the CDR3: TGTGCCAGCAGCTTGCGGACTCCCCCCTACAATGAGCAGTTCTTC.

The chain has TRBV11-2 and TRBJ1-1, with 7 nucleotides matching TRBD1. The CDR3 has 17 residues. The V gene's germline CDR1 is SGHAT and CDR2 FQNNGV. V shed 2 bases and J 3 bases; nucleotides not matched to a gene: 12. CDR3 nucleotides: TGTGCCAGCAGCTTATGGTTAAGAGGGACAGAGGACACTGAAGCTTTCTTT. Protein product: CASSLWLRGTEDTEAFF. Full variable domain (remainder filled in from reference TRBV11-2 and TRBJ1-1): EAGVAQSPRYKIIEKRQSVAFWCNPISGHATLYWYQQILGQGPKLLIQFQNNGVVDDSQLPKDRFSAERLKGVDSTLKIQPAKLEDSAVYLCASSLWLRGTEDTEAFFGQGTRLTVV.

This chain links TRBV29-1 with TRBJ2-3; 14 bases align to TRBD2. CDR3 length: 15 amino acids. The germline gives CDR1 SQVTM, CDR2 ANQGSEA. J was trimmed by 5 bases and V by 8 bases; bases with no gene match: 9. CDR3 sequence reads: CSTRLAGGPGDTQYF. The CDR3 DNA reads as TGCAGCACCCGACTAGCGGGAGGGCCTGGAGATACGCAGTATTTT.

The chain recombines TRBV28 with TRBJ2-3, with TRBD2 matching 7 bases. Germline CDR1 and CDR2: MDHEN and SYDVKM. This CDR3 is 13 amino acids long. V dropped 3 bases and J dropped 4; count of bases not matched to a gene: 1. The CDR3 loop is CASSLTSPDTQYF. CDR3 nucleotide sequence: TGTGCCAGCAGTTTGACTAGCCCAGATACGCAGTATTTT.

This clone was observed a handful of times. The chain employs TRBV7-2 and TRBJ1-3; perhaps TRBD1 as D (6 bases). Germline loops: CDR1 SGHTA, CDR2 FQGNSA. The CDR3 contains 16 residues. Trimming removed 1 base from V and 0 bases from J, with 10 bases in between. This chain's CDR3 is CASSLGNRVSGNTIYF. As DNA, the CDR3 is TGTGCCAGCAGCTTAGGAAACAGGGTCTCTGGAAACACCATATATTTT.

The rearrangement joins TRBV5-1 to TRBJ2-1; perhaps TRBD2 as D (6 bases). CDR3 length: 15 amino acids. Germline CDR1 is SGHRS and CDR2 is YFSETQ. V lost 4 bases and J lost 9, with 20 bases in between. The CDR3: CASSLEYGRAGEQFF. The CDR3 DNA reads TGCGCCAGCAGCCTTGAATACGGACGAGCGGGTGAGCAGTTCTTC.

This chain links TRBV10-1 with TRBJ2-1; 8 bases are shared with TRBD1. The CDR3 length is 14 residues. V shed 0 bases, J shed 16 bases, and the junction held 11 bases outside the gene matches. Germline V gene lookup returns CDR1 WNHNN and CDR2 SYGVQD (reference sequence). The CDR3 loop is CASSESSGGFRQFF. The CDR3 nucleotides read TGCGCCAGCAGTGAGTCATCAGGGGGCTTTCGACAATTCTTC.

Remarks on this clone: One junction end does not reproduce the germline sequence, and a read error may be involved. This chain links TRBV5-1 with TRBJ2-5, with TRBD2 matching 8 bases. In germline, CDR1 is SGHRS, CDR2 YFSETQ. The CDR3 consists of 14 residues. CDR3 in DNA: TGCGCCAGCAGCGTTAGCTGGACTAGCTGGGACTTCGACTTC. The encoded protein is CASSVSWTSWDFDF.